This T cell receptor beta chain was found in a study of OX40 agonist ivuxolimab in advanced cancers. Regarding the study as a whole: Determination of antigen specificity was not performed for the expanded peripheral T cells.

A remark on this clone: Its antigen is unknown.

The germline V and J ends were trimmed by 5 bases and 1 base, with 15 bases remaining between them. This CDR3 spans 15 amino acids. Germline values: CDR1 SGHRS, CDR2 YFSETQ. The repertoire was sequenced with immunoSEQ multiplex PCR; TCRdb's copy has only in-frame clones and lacks some. Of tens of thousands of clones in the sample, around 82% were seen once. The sequences come from CD4+ or CD8+ T cells sorted from blood, collected in a trial of the OX40 agonist ivuxolimab. This sequence joins TRBV5-1 and TRBJ1-1, with D tentatively TRBD1 (5 bases). This TCR derives from an adult with an advanced solid tumor such as melanoma, head and neck, liver or kidney cancer. Here the CDR3 DNA reads TGCGCCAGCAGTGCCTTGGGGCTCGCGAACACTGAAGCTTTCTTT. Translating gives CASSALGLANTEAFF.